This T cell receptor (beta chain) stems from a study of cytomegalovirus exposure and HLA in healthy donors. Background on the study: According to later analysis, the same platform produced the 110 or so validation and several hundred first-cohort repertoires. Study-wide points: The study listed approximately 160 cytomegalovirus-associated TCR beta chains. A subsequent analysis found that TCR clusters from the first cohort also tended to co-occur in the roughly 120 validation repertoires, with approximately 95% of cluster scores above 0.

This CDR3 has 18 residues. Germline V gene data show CDR1 as SGHNT and CDR2 as YENEEA. The V segment lost 5 bases and the J segment 0 bases; nucleotides outside the gene matches: 11. A word on this clone: Its specificity is unknown.

Separate from the 666-subject first cohort, the roughly 120-subject validation cohort was the one that the donors belonged to. Using immunoSEQ multiplex PCR, the repertoire was profiled, and TCRdb retains in-frame clones only, with some absent. The table includes under 300,000 clones, roughly 85% detected once. The clonotype originates from a woman aged 18 to 35 in good health and CMV-seronegative. The chain joins TRBV11-3 to TRBJ2-7, with TRBD2 identical over 12 bases. Sequenced material: PBMCs. This CDR3 reads CASSHRGLAGALSYEQYF. CDR3 sequence (DNA): TGTGCCAGCAGCCACCGGGGACTAGCGGGCGCCCTCTCCTACGAGCAGTACTTC.